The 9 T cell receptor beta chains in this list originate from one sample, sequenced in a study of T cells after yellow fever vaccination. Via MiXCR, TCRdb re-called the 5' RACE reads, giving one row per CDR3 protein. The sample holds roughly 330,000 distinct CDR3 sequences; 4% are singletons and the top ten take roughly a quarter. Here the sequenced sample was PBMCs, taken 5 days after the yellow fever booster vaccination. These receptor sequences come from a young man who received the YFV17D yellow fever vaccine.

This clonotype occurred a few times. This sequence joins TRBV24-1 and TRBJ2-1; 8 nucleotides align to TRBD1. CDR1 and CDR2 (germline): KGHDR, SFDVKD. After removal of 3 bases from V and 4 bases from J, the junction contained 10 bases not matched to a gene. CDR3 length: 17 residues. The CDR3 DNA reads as TGTGCCACCAGTGATATAACCCAGGGGGCAGATTACAATGAGCAGTTCTTC. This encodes CATSDITQGADYNEQFF.

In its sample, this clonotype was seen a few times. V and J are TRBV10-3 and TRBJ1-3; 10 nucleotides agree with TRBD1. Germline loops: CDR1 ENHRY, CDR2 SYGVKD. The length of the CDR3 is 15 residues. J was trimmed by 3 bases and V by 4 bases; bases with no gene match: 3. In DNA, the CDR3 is TGTGCCATCAGTGCCGGGACAGGGGATGGAAACACCATATATTTT. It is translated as CAISAGTGDGNTIYF.

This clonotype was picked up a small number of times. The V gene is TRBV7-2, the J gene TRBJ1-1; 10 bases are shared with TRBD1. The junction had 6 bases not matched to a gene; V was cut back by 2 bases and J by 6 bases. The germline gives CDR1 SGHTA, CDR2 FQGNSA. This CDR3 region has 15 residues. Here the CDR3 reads CASSLLGGTGAEAFF. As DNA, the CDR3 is TGTGCCAGCAGCTTATTGGGGGGGACAGGGGCTGAAGCTTTCTTT.

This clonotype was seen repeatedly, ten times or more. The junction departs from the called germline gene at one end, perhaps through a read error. As DNA, the CDR3 is TGCAGTGTTAGAGGGCTCGGTCAGCCCCAGCATTTT. It codes for CSVRGLGQPQHF. The genes are TRBV20-1 and TRBJ1-5, with D unclear. The CDR3 loop spans 12 amino acids. Germline CDR1 and CDR2: DFQATT and SNEGSKA (reference sequence).

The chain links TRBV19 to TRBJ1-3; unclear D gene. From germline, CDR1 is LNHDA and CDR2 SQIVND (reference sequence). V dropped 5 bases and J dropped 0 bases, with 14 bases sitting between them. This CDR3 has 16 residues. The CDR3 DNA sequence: TGTGCCAGTAGTCCCGGCGACGCATCCTCTGGAAACACCATATATTTT. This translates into CASSPGDASSGNTIYF.

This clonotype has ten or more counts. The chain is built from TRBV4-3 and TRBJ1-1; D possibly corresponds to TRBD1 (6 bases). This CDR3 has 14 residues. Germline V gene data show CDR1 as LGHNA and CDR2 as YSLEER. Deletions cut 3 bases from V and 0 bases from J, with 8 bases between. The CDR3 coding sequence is TGCGCCAGCAGCCACGACAGGCTGAACACTGAAGCTTTCTTT. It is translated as CASSHDRLNTEAFF.

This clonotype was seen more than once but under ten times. The CDR3 reads CATSREFGSAGELFF. The CDR3 DNA is TGTGCCACCAGCAGAGAGTTCGGGAGCGCCGGGGAGCTGTTTTTT. The chain combines TRBV15 with TRBJ2-2; possibly TRBD2 for D (6 bases). V lost 0 bases to trimming and J lost 6 bases, with 11 bases between them. This CDR3 region has 15 residues. Germline V CDR1 and CDR2: LNHNV, YYDKDF (reference sequence). Complete variable domain (other parts from reference TRBV15 and TRBJ2-2): DAMVIQNPRYQVTQFGKPVTLSCSQTLNHNVMYWYQQKSSQAPKLLFHYYDKDFNNEADTPDNFQSRRPNTSFCFLDIRSPGLGDTAMYLCATSREFGSAGELFFGEGSRLTVL.

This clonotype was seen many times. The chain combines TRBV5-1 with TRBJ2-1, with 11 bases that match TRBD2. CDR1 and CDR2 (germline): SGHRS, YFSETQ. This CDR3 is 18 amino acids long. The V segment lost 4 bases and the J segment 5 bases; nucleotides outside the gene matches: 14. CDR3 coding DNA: TGCGCCAGCAGCACCGGCGGAGTAGCGGGGGGGCTGAACAATGAGCAGTTCTTC. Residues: CASSTGGVAGGLNNEQFF.

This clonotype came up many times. This chain's CDR3 is CASSPRQGHEQYF. CDR3 nucleotide sequence: TGTGCCAGCAGTCCACGACAGGGACACGAGCAGTACTTC. This chain joins TRBV12-3 or TRBV12-4 and TRBJ2-7; 7 bases agree with TRBD1. This CDR3 is 13 amino acids long. V gave up 5 bases and J gave up 5 bases; unmatched junction bases: 6.